These T cell receptor beta chains were read from a single sample in a study of Graves' ophthalmopathy and Graves' hyperthyroidism. TCRdb passed the multiplex PCR reads through MiXCR, listing each CDR3 protein once. The data hold 200,000 to 250,000 distinct CDR3 sequences, with 20% to 25% observed a single time. The sample consisted of peripheral blood. These receptors came from a woman in her fifties or sixties with Graves' ophthalmopathy. The CDR3 runs from the conserved cysteine through the conserved F or W. Each record gives: J gene, V gene, clone size, D gene, CDR3 protein, CDR3 DNA. A D gene is named only where the DNA matches it firmly. Clone size is shown for a subset of rows, as once, few, many or a class of expanded clone.

>TRBJ2-5|TRBV3-1|many|TRBD2
CASSPSGAGQETQYF
TGTGCCAGCAGCCCCAGCGGGGCGGGACAAGAGACCCAGTACTTC
>TRBJ2-7|TRBV3-1|.|.
CASSQDHSAFSYEQYF
TGTGCCAGCAGCCAAGATCACAGCGCCTTTTCTTACGAGCAGTACTTC
>TRBJ1-2|TRBV12-3/TRBV12-4|many|TRBD1
CASSPRDRGYTF
TGTGCCAGCAGCCCTCGGGACAGGGGATACACCTTC
>TRBJ2-7|TRBV12-3/TRBV12-4|.|.
CASSFVGPREQYF
TGTGCCAGCAGTTTTGTGGGACCGCGTGAGCAGTACTTC
>TRBJ2-2|TRBV19|many|.
CASSIDWSNTGELFF
TGTGCCAGTAGTATAGATTGGTCCAACACCGGGGAGCTGTTTTTT
>TRBJ2-7|TRBV5-1|many|.
CASSPDGQSSYEQYF
TGCGCCAGCAGCCCTGACGGCCAATCCTCCTACGAGCAGTACTTC
>TRBJ1-2|TRBV7-3|many|.
CASSLIEGSGYTF
TGTGCCAGCAGCTTAATAGAAGGAAGTGGCTACACCTTC
>TRBJ2-2|TRBV12-5|.|.
CASGSGANTGELFF
TGTGCTAGTGGTTCCGGGGCAAACACCGGGGAGCTGTTTTTT
>TRBJ2-7|TRBV18|many|.
CASSPPDVRLNEQYF
TGTGCCAGCTCACCACCGGATGTGCGTTTGAACGAGCAGTACTTC
>TRBJ2-6|TRBV2|many|.
CASSDNSGANVLTF
TGTGCCAGCAGTGATAACTCTGGGGCCAACGTCCTGACTTTC
>TRBJ2-5|TRBV5-4|many|.
CASSLYFQETQYF
TGTGCCAGCAGCTTATACTTCCAAGAGACCCAGTACTTC
>TRBJ2-5|TRBV5-1|many|.
CASSSRRPYQETQYF
TGCGCCAGCAGCTCCCGTAGGCCTTACCAAGAGACCCAGTACTTC
>TRBJ2-7|TRBV30|many|TRBD1
CAWSTGTGKVEQYF
TGTGCCTGGAGTACCGGGACAGGAAAGGTCGAGCAGTACTTC
>TRBJ2-3|TRBV11-2|.|TRBD2
CASSWGLAGDLSTDTQYF
TGTGCCAGCAGCTGGGGACTAGCGGGAGATTTGAGCACAGATACGCAGTATTTT
>TRBJ2-3|TRBV6-2/TRBV6-3|many|TRBD2
CASSRPVGSGRSGNTQYF
TGTGCCAGCAGTCGCCCCGTGGGTAGCGGGAGGAGCGGGAATACGCAGTATTTT
>TRBJ2-7|TRBV20-1|many|.
CSARVGGDFYEQYF
TGCAGTGCTAGAGTGGGGGGAGACTTCTACGAGCAGTACTTC
>TRBJ1-3|TRBV2|.|.
CASSGQAWNTIYF
TGTGCCAGCAGTGGCCAGGCTTGGAACACCATATATTTT
>TRBJ1-2|TRBV5-4|few|.
CASSLGRQRDYGYTF
TGTGCCAGCAGCTTGGGGAGACAGAGGGACTATGGCTACACCTTC
>TRBJ2-7|TRBV7-8|many|.
CASSFRQPYEQYF
TGTGCCAGCAGCTTCCGACAGCCCTACGAGCAGTACTTC
>TRBJ1-2|TRBV2|many|.
CASSDGNYGYTF
TGTGCCAGCAGTGACGGGAACTATGGCTACACCTTC
>TRBJ2-6|TRBV10-3|many|TRBD1
CAISRTGLSGANVLTF
TGTGCCATCAGTCGGACAGGGTTGTCTGGGGCCAACGTCCTGACTTTC
>TRBJ2-7|TRBV19|many|.
CASGIGGTSRPYEQYF
TGTGCCAGTGGTATAGGCGGGACCTCCCGACCCTACGAGCAGTACTTC
>TRBJ2-4|TRBV20-1|many|TRBD1
CSAREPDRARAKNIQYF
TGCAGTGCTAGAGAACCAGACAGGGCGAGGGCCAAAAACATTCAGTACTTC
>TRBJ1-1|TRBV2|many|.
CASLTRPNTEAFF
TGTGCCAGCCTTACGAGACCGAACACTGAAGCTTTCTTT